This T cell receptor beta chain is from a study of blood T cell repertoires in COVID-19. Study-wide background: Collection of acute and convalescent COVID-19 samples took place in the United States, Italy and Spain. PBMCs, B-cell-depleted T cells, or T cells were the source of the cDNA or gDNA that made up the material.

The germline V gene encodes CDR1 SGHTA and CDR2 FQGNSA. The CDR3 totals 16 residues. With V trimmed by 2 bases and J by 2 bases, 7 bases remained unmatched. Original processing notes: Estimates of nucleated cell counts were drawn from the amplification of reference gene primers. The assay was immunoSEQ multiplex PCR, and TCRdb's table has in-frame clones only and misses some. The DNA gave D and trimming, while V, J and clone size come from that table. The data hold 100,000 to 150,000 clones, with roughly 85% observed a single time. The sample holds a few counts of this clone. The sequence came from a man older than 75 with active or convalescent COVID-19. The chain uses TRBV7-2 and TRBJ1-2; 8 bases fit TRBD1. Material: peripheral blood. The CDR3 protein is CASSLTGGSSNYGYTF. The CDR3 bases are TGTGCCAGCAGCTTAACAGGGGGGAGTTCAAACTATGGCTACACCTTC.